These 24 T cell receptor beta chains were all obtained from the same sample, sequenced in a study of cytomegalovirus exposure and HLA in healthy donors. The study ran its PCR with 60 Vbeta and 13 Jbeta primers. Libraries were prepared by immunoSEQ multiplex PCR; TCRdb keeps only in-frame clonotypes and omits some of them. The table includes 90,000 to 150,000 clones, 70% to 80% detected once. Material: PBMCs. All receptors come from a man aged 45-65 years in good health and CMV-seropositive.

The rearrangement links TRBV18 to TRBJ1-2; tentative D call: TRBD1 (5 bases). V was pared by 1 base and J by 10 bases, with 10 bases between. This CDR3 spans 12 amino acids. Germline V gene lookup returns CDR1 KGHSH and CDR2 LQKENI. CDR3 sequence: CASSPLGTDYTF. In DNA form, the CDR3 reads TGTGCCAGCTCACCACTCGGGACTGACTACACCTTC.

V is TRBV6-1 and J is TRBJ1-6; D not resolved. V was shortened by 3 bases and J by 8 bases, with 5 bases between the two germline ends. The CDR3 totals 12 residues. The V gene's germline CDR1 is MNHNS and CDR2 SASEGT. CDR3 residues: CASSDLDSPLHF. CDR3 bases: TGTGCCAGCAGTGACCTTGATTCACCCCTCCACTTT.

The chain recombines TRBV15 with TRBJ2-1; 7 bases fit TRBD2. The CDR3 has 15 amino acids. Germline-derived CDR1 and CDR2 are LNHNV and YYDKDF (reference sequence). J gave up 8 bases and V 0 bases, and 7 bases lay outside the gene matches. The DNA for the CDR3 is TGTGCCACCAGCAGAGATCGGGGGAGGGGATATGAGCAGTTCTTC. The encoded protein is CATSRDRGRGYEQFF. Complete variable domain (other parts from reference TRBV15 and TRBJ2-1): DAMVIQNPRYQVTQFGKPVTLSCSQTLNHNVMYWYQQKSSQAPKLLFHYYDKDFNNEADTPDNFQSRRPNTSFCFLDIRSPGLGDTAMYLCATSRDRGRGYEQFFGPGTRLTVL.

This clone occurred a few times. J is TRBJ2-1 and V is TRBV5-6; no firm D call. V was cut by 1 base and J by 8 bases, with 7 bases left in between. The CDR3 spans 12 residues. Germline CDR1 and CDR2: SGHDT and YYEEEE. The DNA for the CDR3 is TGTGCCAGCAGCTTGTACGCGCATGAGCAGTTCTTC. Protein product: CASSLYAHEQFF.

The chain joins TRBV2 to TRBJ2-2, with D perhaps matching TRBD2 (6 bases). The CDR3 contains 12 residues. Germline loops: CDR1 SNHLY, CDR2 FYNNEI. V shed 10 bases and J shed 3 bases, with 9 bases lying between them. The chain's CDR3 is CATASDTGELFF. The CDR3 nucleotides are TGTGCCACTGCTAGCGACACCGGGGAGCTGTTTTTT.

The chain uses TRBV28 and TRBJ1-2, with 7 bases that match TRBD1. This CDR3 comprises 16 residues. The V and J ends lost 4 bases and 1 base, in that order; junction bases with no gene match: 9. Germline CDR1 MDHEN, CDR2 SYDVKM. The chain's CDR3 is CASSSNDRAFNYGYTF. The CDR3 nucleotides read TGTGCCAGCAGTTCCAACGACAGGGCCTTTAACTATGGCTACACCTTC.

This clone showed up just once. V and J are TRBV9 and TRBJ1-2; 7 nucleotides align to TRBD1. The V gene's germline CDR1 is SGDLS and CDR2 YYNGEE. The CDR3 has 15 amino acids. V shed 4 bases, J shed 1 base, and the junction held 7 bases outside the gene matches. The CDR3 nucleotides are TGTGCCAGCAGCCCTCGGGACAGCCATAACTATGGCTACACCTTC. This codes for CASSPRDSHNYGYTF.

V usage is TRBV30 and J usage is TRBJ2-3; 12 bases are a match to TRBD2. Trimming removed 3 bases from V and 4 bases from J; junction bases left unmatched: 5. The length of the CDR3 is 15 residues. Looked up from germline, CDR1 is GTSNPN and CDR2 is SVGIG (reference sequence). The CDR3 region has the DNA TGTGCCTGGAGCGGGGGACTAGCGGGCGCAGATACGCAGTATTTT. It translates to CAWSGGLAGADTQYF.

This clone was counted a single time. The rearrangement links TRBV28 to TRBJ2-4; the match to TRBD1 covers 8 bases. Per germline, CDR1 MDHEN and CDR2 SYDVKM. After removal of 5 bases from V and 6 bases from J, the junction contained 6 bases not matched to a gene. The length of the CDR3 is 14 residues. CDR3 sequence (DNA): TGTGCCAGCAGTCTATCACAGGGGGGAAACATTCAGTACTTC. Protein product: CASSLSQGGNIQYF.

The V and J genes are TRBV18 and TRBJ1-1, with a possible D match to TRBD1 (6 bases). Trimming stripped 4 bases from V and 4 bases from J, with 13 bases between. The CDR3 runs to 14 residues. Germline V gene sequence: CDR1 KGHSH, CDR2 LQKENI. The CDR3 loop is CASSQAGVGTEAFF. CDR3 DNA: TGTGCCAGCTCACAGGCAGGGGTGGGCACTGAAGCTTTCTTT.

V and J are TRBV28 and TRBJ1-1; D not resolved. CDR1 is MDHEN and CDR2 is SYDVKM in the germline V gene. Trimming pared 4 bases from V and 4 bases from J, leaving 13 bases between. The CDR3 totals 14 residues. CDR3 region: CASSSLLGGTEAFF. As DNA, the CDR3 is TGTGCCAGCAGTTCCTTACTAGGCGGCACTGAAGCTTTCTTT.

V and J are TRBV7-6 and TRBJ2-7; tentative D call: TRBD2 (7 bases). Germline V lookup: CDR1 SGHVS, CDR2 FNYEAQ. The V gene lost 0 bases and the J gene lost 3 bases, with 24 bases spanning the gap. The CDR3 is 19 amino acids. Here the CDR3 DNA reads TGTGCCAGCAGCTTAGCTCGCGTTGGGGGGCTAGCGGCCAACTACGAGCAGTACTTC. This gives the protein CASSLARVGGLAANYEQYF.

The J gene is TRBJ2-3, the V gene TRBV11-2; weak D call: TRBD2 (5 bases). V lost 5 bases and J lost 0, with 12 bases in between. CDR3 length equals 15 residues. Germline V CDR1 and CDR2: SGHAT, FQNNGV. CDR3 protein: CASSRTRTSTDTQYF. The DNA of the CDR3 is TGTGCCAGCAGCCGCACGAGGACTAGCACAGATACGCAGTATTTT.

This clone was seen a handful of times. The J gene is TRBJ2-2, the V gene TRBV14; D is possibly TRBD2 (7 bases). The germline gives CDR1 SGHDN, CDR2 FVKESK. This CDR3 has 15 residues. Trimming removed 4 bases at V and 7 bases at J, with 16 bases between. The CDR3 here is CASSPRGTPVGELFF. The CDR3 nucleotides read TGTGCCAGCAGCCCGCGGGGGACACCGGTCGGGGAGCTGTTTTTT.

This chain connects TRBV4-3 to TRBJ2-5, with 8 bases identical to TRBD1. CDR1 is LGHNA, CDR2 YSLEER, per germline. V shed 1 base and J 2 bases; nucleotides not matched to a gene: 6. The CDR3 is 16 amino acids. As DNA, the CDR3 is TGCGCCAGCAGCCAAGGGACAGGGAGTGATCAAGAGACCCAGTACTTC. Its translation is CASSQGTGSDQETQYF.

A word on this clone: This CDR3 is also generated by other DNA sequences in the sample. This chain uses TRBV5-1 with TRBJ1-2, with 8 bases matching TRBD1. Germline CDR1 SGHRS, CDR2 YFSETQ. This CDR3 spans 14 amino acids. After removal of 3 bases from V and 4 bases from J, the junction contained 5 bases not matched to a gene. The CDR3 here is CASSYRQGSYGYTF. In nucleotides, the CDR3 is TGCGCCAGCAGCTATCGACAGGGGTCCTATGGCTACACCTTC.

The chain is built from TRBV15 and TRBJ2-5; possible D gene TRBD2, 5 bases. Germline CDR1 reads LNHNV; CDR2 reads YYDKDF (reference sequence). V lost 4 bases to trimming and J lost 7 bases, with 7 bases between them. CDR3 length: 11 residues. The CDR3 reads CATSKSGTQYF. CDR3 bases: TGTGCCACCAGCAAAAGCGGGACCCAGTACTTC.

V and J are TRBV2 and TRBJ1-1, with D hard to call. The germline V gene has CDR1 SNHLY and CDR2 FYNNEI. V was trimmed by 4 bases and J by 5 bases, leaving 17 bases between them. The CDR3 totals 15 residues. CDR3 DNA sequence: TGTGCCAGCAGTGCCCCGACGGGGAGTAGGACTGAAGCTTTCTTT. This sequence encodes CASSAPTGSRTEAFF. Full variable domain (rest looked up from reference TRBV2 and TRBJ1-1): EPEVTQTPSHQVTQMGQEVILRCVPISNHLYFYWYRQILGQKVEFLVSFYNNEISEKSEIFDDQFSVERPDGSNFTLKIRSTKLEDSAMYFCASSAPTGSRTEAFFGQGTRLTVV.

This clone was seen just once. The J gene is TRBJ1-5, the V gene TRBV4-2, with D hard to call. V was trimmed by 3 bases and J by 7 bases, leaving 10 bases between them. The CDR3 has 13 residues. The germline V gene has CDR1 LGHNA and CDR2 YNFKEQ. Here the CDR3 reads CASSQGDLQPQHF. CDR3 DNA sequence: TGTGCCAGCAGCCAGGGTGACTTGCAGCCCCAGCATTTT.

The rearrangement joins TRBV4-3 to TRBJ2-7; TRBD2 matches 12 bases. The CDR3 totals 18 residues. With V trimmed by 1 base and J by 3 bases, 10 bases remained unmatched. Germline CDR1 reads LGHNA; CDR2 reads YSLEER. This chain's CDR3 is CASSQAGAGTSGRYEQYF. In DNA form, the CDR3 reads TGCGCCAGCAGCCAAGCAGGGGCCGGGACTAGCGGGCGCTACGAGCAGTACTTC.

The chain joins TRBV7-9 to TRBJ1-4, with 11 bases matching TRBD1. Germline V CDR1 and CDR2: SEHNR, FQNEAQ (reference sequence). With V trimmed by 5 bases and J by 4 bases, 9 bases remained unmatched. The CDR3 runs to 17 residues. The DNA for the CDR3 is TGTGCCAGCAGCAGGGGGGACAGGGGGAGAGTTAATGAAAAACTGTTTTTT. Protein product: CASSRGDRGRVNEKLFF.

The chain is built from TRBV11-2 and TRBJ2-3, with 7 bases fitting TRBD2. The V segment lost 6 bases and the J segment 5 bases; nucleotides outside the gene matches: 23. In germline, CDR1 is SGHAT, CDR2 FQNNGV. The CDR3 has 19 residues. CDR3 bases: TGTGCCAGCAGAACTGGCCGGAACTCTGGGGGAGGGCCAGGAGATACGCAGTATTTT. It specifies CASRTGRNSGGGPGDTQYF. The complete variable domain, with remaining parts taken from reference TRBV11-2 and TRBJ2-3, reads EAGVAQSPRYKIIEKRQSVAFWCNPISGHATLYWYQQILGQGPKLLIQFQNNGVVDDSQLPKDRFSAERLKGVDSTLKIQPAKLEDSAVYLCASRTGRNSGGGPGDTQYFGPGTRLTVL.

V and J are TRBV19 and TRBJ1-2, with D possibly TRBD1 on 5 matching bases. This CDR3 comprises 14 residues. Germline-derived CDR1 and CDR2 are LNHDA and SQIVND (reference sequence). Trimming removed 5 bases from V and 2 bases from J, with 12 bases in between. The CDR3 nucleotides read TGTGCCAGTAGTGCCGGACATTCAAACTATGGCTACACCTTC. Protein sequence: CASSAGHSNYGYTF.

CDR3 amino acids: CASSSDSASYEQYF. The CDR3 bases are TGTGCCAGCAGCTCGGACAGTGCGTCCTACGAGCAGTACTTC. The chain combines TRBV5-4 with TRBJ2-7, with D possibly being TRBD1 (6 bases). V lost 3 bases and J lost 1, with 11 bases in between. This CDR3 has 14 amino acids. The germline CDR1 and CDR2 sequences are SGHNT and YYREEE (reference sequence).